This is a list of T cell receptor beta chains from one sample in a study of T-cell reconstitution after alpha-beta-depleted transplantation in children. TCRdb fed the PCR reads into MiXCR, producing one record per CDR3 protein. Counted here are around 30,000 distinct CDR3 sequences, 6.4% occurring once; the ten biggest clones make up more than 20%. Material: peripheral blood, obtained 60 days after TCRalphabeta/CD19-depleted stem cell transplant. Receptors were obtained from a child less than two years old who had a stem cell transplant for acute myeloid leukemia, so the T cells may come from the graft donor. Both conserved end residues are part of each CDR3. The D gene is left open where the match is weak.

CSVGTGKETQYF	TRBV29-1	TRBJ2-5	TRBD1
CASSQRRGRIHEQYF	TRBV4-3	TRBJ2-7	NA
CASSLASGGAPLHF	TRBV7-2	TRBJ1-6	NA
CASSLGLDTGELFF	TRBV12-3/TRBV12-4	TRBJ2-2	NA
CASTFGGAGNEQFF	TRBV7-9	TRBJ2-1	TRBD2
CASSPGLAAPDTQYF	TRBV11-2	TRBJ2-3	NA
CASSYNRVNTEAFF	TRBV6-2/TRBV6-3	TRBJ1-1	NA
CASSLGRLPKPDEQYF	TRBV5-6	TRBJ2-7	NA
CASVGGKGELFF	TRBV6-1	TRBJ2-2	NA
CASSQEWDRAAYEQYF	TRBV4-3	TRBJ2-7	NA
CASSLTENTEAFF	TRBV7-2	TRBJ1-1	NA
CASSYTMSTITEAFF	TRBV6-5	TRBJ1-1	NA